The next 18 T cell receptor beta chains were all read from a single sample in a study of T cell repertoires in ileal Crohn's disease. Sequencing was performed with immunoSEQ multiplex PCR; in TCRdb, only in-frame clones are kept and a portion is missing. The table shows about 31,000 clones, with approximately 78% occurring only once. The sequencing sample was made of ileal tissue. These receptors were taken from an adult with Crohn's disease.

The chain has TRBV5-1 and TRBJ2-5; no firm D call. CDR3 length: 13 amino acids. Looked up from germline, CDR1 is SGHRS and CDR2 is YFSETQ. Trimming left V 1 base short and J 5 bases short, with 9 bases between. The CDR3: CASSLMAGETQYF. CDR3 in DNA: TGCGCCAGCAGCTTGATGGCCGGGGAGACCCAGTACTTC. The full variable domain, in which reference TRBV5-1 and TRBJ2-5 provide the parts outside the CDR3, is KAGVTQTPRYLIKTRGQQVTLSCSPISGHRSVSWYQQTPGQGLQFLFEYFSETQRNKGNFPGRFSGRQFSNSRSEMNVSTLELGDSALYLCASSLMAGETQYFGPGTRLLVL.

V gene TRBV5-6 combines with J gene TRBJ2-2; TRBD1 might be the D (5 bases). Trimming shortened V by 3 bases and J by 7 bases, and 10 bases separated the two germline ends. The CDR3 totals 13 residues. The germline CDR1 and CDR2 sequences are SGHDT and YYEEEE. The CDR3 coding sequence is TGTGCCAGCAGCTCCAGGGTACGCGGGGAGCTGTTTTTT. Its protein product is CASSSRVRGELFF.

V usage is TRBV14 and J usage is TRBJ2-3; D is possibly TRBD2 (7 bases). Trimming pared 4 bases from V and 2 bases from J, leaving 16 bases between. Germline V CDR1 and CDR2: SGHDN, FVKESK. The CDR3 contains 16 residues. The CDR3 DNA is TGTGCCAGCAGCCCCTTGGCGGGGGCGGTCACAGATACGCAGTATTTT. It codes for CASSPLAGAVTDTQYF. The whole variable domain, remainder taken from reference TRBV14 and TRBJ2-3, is EAGVTQFPSHSVIEKGQTVTLRCDPISGHDNLYWYRRVMGKEIKFLLHFVKESKQDESGMPNNRFLAERTGGTYSTLKVQPAELEDSGVYFCASSPLAGAVTDTQYFGPGTRLTVL.

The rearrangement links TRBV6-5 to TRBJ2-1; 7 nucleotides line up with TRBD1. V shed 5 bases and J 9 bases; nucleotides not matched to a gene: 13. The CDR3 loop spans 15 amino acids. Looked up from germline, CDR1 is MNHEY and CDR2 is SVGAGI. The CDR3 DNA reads TGTGCCAGCAGTCCCCTTGACAGGGAAGTTGGTGAGCAGTTCTTC. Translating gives CASSPLDREVGEQFF.

CDR3 amino acids: CASSLGEGSRGELFF. The DNA for the CDR3 is TGTGCCAGCAGCCTTGGGGAGGGATCCAGGGGGGAGCTGTTTTTT. The V gene is TRBV4-2, the J gene TRBJ2-2; 7 bases line up with TRBD2. The junction had 10 bases not matched to a gene; V was cut back by 4 bases and J by 8 bases. This CDR3 has 15 amino acids. CDR1 LGHNA and CDR2 YNFKEQ come from the germline V gene.

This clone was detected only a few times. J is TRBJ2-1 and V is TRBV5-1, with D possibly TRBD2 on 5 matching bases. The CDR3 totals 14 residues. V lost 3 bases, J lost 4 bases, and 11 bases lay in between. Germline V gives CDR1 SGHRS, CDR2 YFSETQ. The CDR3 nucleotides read TGCGCCAGCAGCTCCGGACTTACTTACAATGAGCAGTTCTTC. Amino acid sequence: CASSSGLTYNEQFF.

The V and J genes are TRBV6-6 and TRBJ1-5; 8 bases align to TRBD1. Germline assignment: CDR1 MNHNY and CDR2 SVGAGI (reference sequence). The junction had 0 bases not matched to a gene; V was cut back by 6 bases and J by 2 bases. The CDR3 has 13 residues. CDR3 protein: CASRDRGNQPQHF. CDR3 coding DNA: TGTGCCAGCAGGGACAGGGGCAATCAGCCCCAGCATTTT.

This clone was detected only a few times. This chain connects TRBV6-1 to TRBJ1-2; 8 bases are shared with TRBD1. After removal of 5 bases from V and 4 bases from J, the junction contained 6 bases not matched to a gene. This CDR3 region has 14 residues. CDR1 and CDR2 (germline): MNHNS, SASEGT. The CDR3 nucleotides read TGTGCCAGCAGTCTAGGACAGGGTTCCTATGGCTACACCTTC. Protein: CASSLGQGSYGYTF.

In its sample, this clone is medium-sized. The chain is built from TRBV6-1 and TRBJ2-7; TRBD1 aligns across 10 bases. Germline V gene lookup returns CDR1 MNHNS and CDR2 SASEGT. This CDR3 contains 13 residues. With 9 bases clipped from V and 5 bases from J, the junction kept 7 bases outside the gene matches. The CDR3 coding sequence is TGTGCCAGTCATCCGGGACAGGGGAACGAGCAGTACTTC. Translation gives CASHPGQGNEQYF.

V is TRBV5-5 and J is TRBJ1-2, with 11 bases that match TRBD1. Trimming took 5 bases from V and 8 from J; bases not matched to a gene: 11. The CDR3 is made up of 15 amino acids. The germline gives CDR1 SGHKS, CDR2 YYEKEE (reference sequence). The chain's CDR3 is CASSLEWTGGKGYTF. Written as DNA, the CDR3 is TGTGCCAGCAGTCTGGAGTGGACAGGGGGCAAAGGCTACACCTTC.

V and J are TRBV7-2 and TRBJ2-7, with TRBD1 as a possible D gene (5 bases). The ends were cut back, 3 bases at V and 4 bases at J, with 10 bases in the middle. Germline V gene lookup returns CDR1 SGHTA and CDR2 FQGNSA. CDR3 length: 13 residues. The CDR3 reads CASSFARVYEQYF. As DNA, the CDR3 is TGTGCCAGCAGCTTTGCCAGGGTATACGAGCAGTACTTC.

The CDR3 region has the DNA TGTGCCAGCAGTGAACCCCGGGCAGGGGGGAGCACTGAAGCTTTCTTT. It is translated as CASSEPRAGGSTEAFF. The chain is built from TRBV6-1 and TRBJ1-1, with 7 bases fitting TRBD1. Germline lookup yields CDR1 MNHNS and CDR2 SASEGT. V lost 2 bases and J lost 4; bases outside the gene matches: 10. The CDR3 is 16 amino acids.

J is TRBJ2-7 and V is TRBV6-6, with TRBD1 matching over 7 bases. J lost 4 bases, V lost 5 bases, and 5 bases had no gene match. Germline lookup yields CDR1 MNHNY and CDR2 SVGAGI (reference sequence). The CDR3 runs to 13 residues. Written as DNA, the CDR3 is TGTGCCAGCAGTACAGGGGAATGGTACGAGCAGTACTTC. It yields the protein CASSTGEWYEQYF.

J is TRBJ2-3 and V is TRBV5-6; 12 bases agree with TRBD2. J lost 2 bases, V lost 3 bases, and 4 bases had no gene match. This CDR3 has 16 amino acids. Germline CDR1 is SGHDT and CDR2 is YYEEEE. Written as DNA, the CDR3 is TGTGCCAGCAGCTCCAGGACTAGCGGGGACACAGATACGCAGTATTTT. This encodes CASSSRTSGDTDTQYF.

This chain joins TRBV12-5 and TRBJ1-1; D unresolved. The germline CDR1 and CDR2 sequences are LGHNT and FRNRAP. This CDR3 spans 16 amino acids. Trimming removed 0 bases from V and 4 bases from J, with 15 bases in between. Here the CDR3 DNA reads TGTGCTAGTGGTTTGGTACTTGGGGAGGTTGGCACTGAAGCTTTCTTT. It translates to CASGLVLGEVGTEAFF.

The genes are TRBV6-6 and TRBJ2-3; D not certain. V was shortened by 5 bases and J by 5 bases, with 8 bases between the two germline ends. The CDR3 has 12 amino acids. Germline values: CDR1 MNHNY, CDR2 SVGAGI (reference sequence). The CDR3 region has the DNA TGTGCCAGCAGTATGACGGGAGATACGCAGTATTTT. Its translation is CASSMTGDTQYF.

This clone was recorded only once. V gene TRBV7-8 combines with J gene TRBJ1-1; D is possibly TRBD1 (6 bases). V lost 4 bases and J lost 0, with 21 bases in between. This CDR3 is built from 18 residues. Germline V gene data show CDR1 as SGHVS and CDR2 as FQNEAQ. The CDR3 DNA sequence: TGTGCCAGCAGCTCCACCTGGGACCAGACAGGAGTGAACACTGAAGCTTTCTTT. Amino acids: CASSSTWDQTGVNTEAFF.

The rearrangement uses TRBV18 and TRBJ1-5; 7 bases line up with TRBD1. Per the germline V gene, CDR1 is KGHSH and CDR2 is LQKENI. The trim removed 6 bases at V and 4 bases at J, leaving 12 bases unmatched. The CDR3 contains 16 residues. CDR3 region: CASSQLGQVLNQPQHF. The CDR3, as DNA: TGTGCCAGCTCCCAACTAGGACAGGTCCTTAATCAGCCCCAGCATTTT.